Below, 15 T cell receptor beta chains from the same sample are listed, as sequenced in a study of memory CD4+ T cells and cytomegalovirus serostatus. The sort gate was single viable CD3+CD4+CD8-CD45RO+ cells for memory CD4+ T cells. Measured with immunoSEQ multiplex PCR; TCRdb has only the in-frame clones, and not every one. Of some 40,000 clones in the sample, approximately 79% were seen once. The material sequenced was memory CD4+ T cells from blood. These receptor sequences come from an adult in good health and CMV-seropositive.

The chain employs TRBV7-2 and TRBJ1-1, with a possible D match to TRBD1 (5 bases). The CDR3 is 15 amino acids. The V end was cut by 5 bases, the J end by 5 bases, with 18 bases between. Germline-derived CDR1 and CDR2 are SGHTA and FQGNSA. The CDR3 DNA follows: TGTGCCAGCAGCCCGGGGCCAGGGTTGGGGACTGAAGCTTTCTTT. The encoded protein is CASSPGPGLGTEAFF.

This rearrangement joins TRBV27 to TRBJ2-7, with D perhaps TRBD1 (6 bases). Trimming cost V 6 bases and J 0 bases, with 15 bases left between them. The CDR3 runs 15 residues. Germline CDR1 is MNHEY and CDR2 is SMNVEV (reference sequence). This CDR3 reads CASSTILDSSYEQYF. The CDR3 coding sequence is TGTGCCAGCAGCACTATACTGGACAGCTCCTACGAGCAGTACTTC.

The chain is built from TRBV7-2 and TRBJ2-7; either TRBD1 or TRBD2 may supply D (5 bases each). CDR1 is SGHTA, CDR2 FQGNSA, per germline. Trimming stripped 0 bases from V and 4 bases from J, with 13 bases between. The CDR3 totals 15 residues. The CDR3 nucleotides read TGTGCCAGCAGCTTAGCGAGGGGCCCCTGGTACGAGCAGTACTTC. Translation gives CASSLARGPWYEQYF.

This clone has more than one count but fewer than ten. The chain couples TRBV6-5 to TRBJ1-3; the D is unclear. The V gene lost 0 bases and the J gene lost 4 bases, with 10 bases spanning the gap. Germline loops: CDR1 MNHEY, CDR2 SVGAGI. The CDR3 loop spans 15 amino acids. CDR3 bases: TGTGCCAGCAGTTACTCAGAGGGTTCGGGAAACACCATATATTTT. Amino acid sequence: CASSYSEGSGNTIYF.

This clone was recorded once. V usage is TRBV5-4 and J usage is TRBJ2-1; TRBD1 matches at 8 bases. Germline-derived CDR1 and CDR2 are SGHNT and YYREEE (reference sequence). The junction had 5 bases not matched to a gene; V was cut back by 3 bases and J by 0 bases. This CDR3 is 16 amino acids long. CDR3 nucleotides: TGTGCCAGCAGCTCAAGACAGGGGAACTCCTACAATGAGCAGTTCTTC. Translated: CASSSRQGNSYNEQFF.

The CDR3 is CASSPGTALTVYGYTF. CDR3 bases: TGTGCCAGCAGCCCCGGGACAGCCCTAACTGTCTATGGCTACACCTTC. The chain recombines TRBV28 with TRBJ1-2; TRBD1 aligns across 7 bases. Germline V CDR1 and CDR2: MDHEN, SYDVKM. The trim removed 6 bases at V and 4 bases at J, leaving 14 bases unmatched. The CDR3 has 16 amino acids.

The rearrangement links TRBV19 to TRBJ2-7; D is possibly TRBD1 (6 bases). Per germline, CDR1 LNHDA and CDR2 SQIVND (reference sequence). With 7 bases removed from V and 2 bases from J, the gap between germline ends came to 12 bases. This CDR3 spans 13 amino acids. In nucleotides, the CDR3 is TGTGCCAGTAAACCACAGGGAACCTACGAGCAGTACTTC. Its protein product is CASKPQGTYEQYF.

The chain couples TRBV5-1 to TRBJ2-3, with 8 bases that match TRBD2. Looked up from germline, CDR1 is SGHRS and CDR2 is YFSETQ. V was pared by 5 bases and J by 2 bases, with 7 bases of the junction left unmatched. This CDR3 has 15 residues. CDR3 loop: CASRGSGAYTDTQYF. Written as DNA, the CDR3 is TGCGCCAGCAGAGGTAGCGGGGCGTACACAGATACGCAGTATTTT.

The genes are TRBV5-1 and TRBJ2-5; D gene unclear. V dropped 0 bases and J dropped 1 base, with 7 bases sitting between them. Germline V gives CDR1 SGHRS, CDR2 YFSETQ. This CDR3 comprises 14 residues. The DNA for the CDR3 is TGCGCCAGCAGCTTGGTGGGAACCCAAGAGACCCAGTACTTC. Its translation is CASSLVGTQETQYF. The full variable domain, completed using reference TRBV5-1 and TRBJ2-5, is KAGVTQTPRYLIKTRGQQVTLSCSPISGHRSVSWYQQTPGQGLQFLFEYFSETQRNKGNFPGRFSGRQFSNSRSEMNVSTLELGDSALYLCASSLVGTQETQYFGPGTRLLVL.

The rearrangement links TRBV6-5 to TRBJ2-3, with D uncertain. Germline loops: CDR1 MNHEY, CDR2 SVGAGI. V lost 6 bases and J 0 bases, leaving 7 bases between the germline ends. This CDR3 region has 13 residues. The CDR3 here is CASRTDSTDTQYF. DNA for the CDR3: TGTGCCAGCAGAACCGACAGCACAGATACGCAGTATTTT.

The CDR3 loop is CASSLGQGDNSPLHF. CDR3 bases: TGTGCCAGCAGTTTGGGACAAGGAGACAATTCACCCCTCCACTTT. This chain joins TRBV27 and TRBJ1-6; possibly TRBD1 for D (6 bases). The CDR3 sequence is 15 residues long. CDR1 is MNHEY and CDR2 is SMNVEV in the germline V gene (reference sequence). V was clipped by 3 bases and J by 7 bases, with 13 bases between them.

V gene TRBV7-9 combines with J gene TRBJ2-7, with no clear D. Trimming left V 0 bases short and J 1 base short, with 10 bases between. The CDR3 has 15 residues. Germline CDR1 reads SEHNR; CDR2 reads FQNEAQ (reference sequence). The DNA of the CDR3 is TGTGCCAGCAGCTTAGCCTCCTGGATTTCCTACGAGCAGTACTTC. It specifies CASSLASWISYEQYF.

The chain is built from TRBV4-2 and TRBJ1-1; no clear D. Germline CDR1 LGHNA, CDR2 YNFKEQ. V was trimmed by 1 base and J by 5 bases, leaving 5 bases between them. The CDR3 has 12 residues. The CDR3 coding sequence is TGTGCCAGCAGCCAAGGACGGACTGAAGCTTTCTTT. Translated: CASSQGRTEAFF.

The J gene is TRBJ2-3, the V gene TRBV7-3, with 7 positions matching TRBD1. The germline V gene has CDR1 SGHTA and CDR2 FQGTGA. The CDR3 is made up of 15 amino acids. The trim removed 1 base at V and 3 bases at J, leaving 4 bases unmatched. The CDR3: CASSLRDSSTDTQYF. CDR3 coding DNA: TGTGCCAGCAGCTTAAGGGACAGTTCGACAGATACGCAGTATTTT.

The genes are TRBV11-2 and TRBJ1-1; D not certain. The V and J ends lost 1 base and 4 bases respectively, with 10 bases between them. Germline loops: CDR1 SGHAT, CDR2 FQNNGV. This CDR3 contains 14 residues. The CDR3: CASSLGGYSTEAFF. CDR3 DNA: TGTGCCAGCAGCTTAGGAGGGTACAGCACTGAAGCTTTCTTT. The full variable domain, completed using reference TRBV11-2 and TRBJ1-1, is EAGVAQSPRYKIIEKRQSVAFWCNPISGHATLYWYQQILGQGPKLLIQFQNNGVVDDSQLPKDRFSAERLKGVDSTLKIQPAKLEDSAVYLCASSLGGYSTEAFFGQGTRLTVV.